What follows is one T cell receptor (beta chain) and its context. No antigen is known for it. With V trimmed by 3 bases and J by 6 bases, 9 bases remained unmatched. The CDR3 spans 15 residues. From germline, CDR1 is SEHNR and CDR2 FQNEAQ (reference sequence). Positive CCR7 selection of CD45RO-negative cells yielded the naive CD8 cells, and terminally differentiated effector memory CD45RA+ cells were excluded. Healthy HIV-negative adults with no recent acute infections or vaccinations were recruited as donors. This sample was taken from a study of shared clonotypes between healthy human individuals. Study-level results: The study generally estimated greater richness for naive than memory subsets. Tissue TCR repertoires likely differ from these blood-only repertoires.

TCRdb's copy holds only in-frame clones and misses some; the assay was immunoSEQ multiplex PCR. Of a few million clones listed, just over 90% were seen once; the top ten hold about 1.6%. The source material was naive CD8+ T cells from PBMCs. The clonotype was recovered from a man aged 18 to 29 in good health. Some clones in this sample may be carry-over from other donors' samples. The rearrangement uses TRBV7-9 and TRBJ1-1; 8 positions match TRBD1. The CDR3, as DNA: TGTGCCAGCAGCTTTTCGGGGGACAGGACCTCTGAAGCTTTCTTT. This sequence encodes CASSFSGDRTSEAFF.